These 28 T cell receptor beta chains originate from one sample sequenced in a study of T cells in Graves' hyperthyroidism and ophthalmopathy. Template material for amplifying TCR beta CDR3 regions consisted of RNA transcripts. The HTBI set primed first-round TCR CDR3 RT-PCR. One entry per CDR3 protein results from TCRdb running MiXCR on the multiplex PCR reads. The sample contains under 250,000 distinct CDR3 sequences, about a sixth of which appear only once. Sequenced: blood. The receptor source for this set is a woman in her forties or fifties with Graves' hyperthyroidism.

On this clonotype itself: This may be a read error: a much more frequent sequence differs by one nucleotide. The chain joins TRBV24-1 to TRBJ2-7; D not certain. Trimming took 3 bases from V and 7 from J, leaving 18 bases between them. The CDR3 has 15 residues. Germline V gene lookup returns CDR1 KGHDR and CDR2 SFDVKD. CDR3 coding DNA: TGTGCCACCAGTGATCTCCACTTGAGCCGGAATGAGCAGTACTTC. Protein: CATSDLHLSRNEQYF.

This clonotype has just a few counts. The V call is TRBV3-1, the J call TRBJ2-3; 14 bases agree with TRBD2. Germline CDR1 LGHDT, CDR2 YNNKEL (reference sequence). Germline trimming cut 1 base from V and 0 bases from J; bases unmatched to any gene: 15. The CDR3 extends over 22 amino acids. CDR3: CASSQVATSGRALEPSTDTQYF. CDR3 nucleotide sequence: TGTGCCAGCAGCCAAGTTGCGACTAGCGGGAGGGCCTTAGAACCAAGCACAGATACGCAGTATTTT.

Ten or more counts support this clonotype. CDR3 protein: CASSPIAGGPTDTQYF. In DNA, the CDR3 is TGTGCCAGCAGCCCGATAGCTGGAGGGCCGACAGATACGCAGTATTTT. The genes are TRBV7-3 and TRBJ2-3; possibly TRBD2 for D (6 bases). CDR3 size: 16 residues. Germline loops: CDR1 SGHTA, CDR2 FQGTGA. The V end was cut by 5 bases, the J end by 3 bases, with 18 bases between.

This clonotype was observed many times. The chain recombines TRBV6-2 or TRBV6-3 with TRBJ2-7; 7 bases align to TRBD1. The trim removed 5 bases at V and 4 bases at J, leaving 11 bases unmatched. The CDR3 extends over 15 amino acids. CDR1 is MNHEY and CDR2 is SVGEGT in the germline V gene. DNA of the CDR3: TGTGCCAGCAGTACCCCCAGGACAGGAACTTACGAGCAGTACTTC. Protein product: CASSTPRTGTYEQYF.

This clonotype has just a few counts. The rearrangement joins TRBV9 to TRBJ2-3, with unresolved D. CDR3 length equals 14 residues. CDR1 is SGDLS and CDR2 is YYNGEE in the germline V gene. V dropped 3 bases and J dropped 3 bases, with 11 bases sitting between them. The CDR3 DNA sequence: TGTGCCAGCAGCGCCCGGTTGGTAACAGATACGCAGTATTTT. The encoded protein is CASSARLVTDTQYF.

There are many counts of this clonotype. This chain connects TRBV28 to TRBJ1-2; D might be TRBD1 (6 bases). The length of the CDR3 is 14 residues. Trimming took 7 bases from V and 5 from J, leaving 17 bases between them. Looked up from germline, CDR1 is MDHEN and CDR2 is SYDVKM. The CDR3 nucleotides are TGTGCCAGCACCCTCTACAGGGAGGGGTATGGCTACACCTTC. This gives the protein CASTLYREGYGYTF.

The V call is TRBV6-1, the J call TRBJ2-5; no definite D call. Germline V CDR1 and CDR2: MNHNS, SASEGT. CDR3 length: 12 residues. With 5 bases removed from V and 4 bases from J, the gap between germline ends came to 8 bases. For the CDR3, the DNA is TGTGCCAGCAGTTATCCCCGAGAGACCCAGTACTTC. This translates into CASSYPRETQYF.

At least ten counts were recorded for this clonotype. V usage is TRBV5-4 and J usage is TRBJ2-7, with 15 nucleotides matching TRBD2. V trimming: 3 bases; J trimming: 3 bases; junction bases outside the gene matches: 7. This CDR3 contains 17 residues. Germline V lookup: CDR1 SGHNT, CDR2 YYREEE (reference sequence). The CDR3 is CASSSTWTSGRDYEQYF. DNA of the CDR3: TGTGCCAGCAGCTCTACCTGGACTAGCGGGAGGGACTACGAGCAGTACTTC.

The gene calls are TRBV18 and TRBJ2-5, with a tentative D call TRBD1 (5 bases). Germline CDR1 is KGHSH and CDR2 is LQKENI. Trimming removed 2 bases at V and 2 bases at J, with 9 bases between. This CDR3 is 14 amino acids long. This CDR3 reads CASSPARAQETQYF. For the CDR3, the DNA is TGTGCCAGCTCACCAGCCAGGGCACAAGAGACCCAGTACTTC.

V gene TRBV19 combines with J gene TRBJ2-2; D uncertain. The germline V and J ends were trimmed by 4 bases and 6 bases, with 12 bases remaining between them. The CDR3 spans 14 residues. The germline gives CDR1 LNHDA, CDR2 SQIVND (reference sequence). In DNA, the CDR3 is TGTGCCAGTAGTACGATGGGGTGGGCCGGGGAGCTGTTTTTT. Its translation is CASSTMGWAGELFF.

The chain uses TRBV20-1 and TRBJ2-4, with TRBD2 matching over 8 bases. CDR1 DFQATT and CDR2 SNEGSKA come from the germline V gene (reference sequence). The V segment lost 6 bases and the J segment 8 bases; nucleotides outside the gene matches: 15. The CDR3 has 15 residues. CDR3 DNA: TGCAGTGCCCCTCCGGGGGGGTCCGTCCGAGACATTCAGTACTTC. It translates to CSAPPGGSVRDIQYF.

This chain uses TRBV7-9 with TRBJ1-1; D may be TRBD1 (6 bases). Trimming left V 3 bases short and J 4 bases short, with 15 bases between. This CDR3 comprises 15 residues. The germline gives CDR1 SEHNR, CDR2 FQNEAQ (reference sequence). The DNA for the CDR3 is TGTGCCAGCAGCTTTGTCAACCAGGGGTCCACTGAAGCTTTCTTT. Protein sequence: CASSFVNQGSTEAFF.

This clonotype occurred many times. The chain carries TRBV27 and TRBJ2-4, with D possibly being TRBD1 (6 bases). Germline V CDR1 and CDR2: MNHEY, SMNVEV (reference sequence). The CDR3 is 13 amino acids. Trimming cost V 6 bases and J 8 bases, with 14 bases left between them. CDR3 region: CASSVTGLDIQYF. The CDR3 region has the DNA TGTGCCAGCAGCGTAACAGGGTTGGACATTCAGTACTTC.

The CDR3 bases are TGTGCCAGCAGCCCGGCAGGGCCCACCGGGGAGCTGTTTTTT. Amino acids: CASSPAGPTGELFF. The rearrangement uses TRBV5-6 and TRBJ2-2, with TRBD1 as a possible D gene (5 bases). The CDR3 sequence is 14 residues long. V shed 4 bases and J shed 4 bases, with 11 bases lying between them. The germline gives CDR1 SGHDT, CDR2 YYEEEE.

This chain joins TRBV3-1 and TRBJ2-2, with 11 bases identical to TRBD2. This CDR3 comprises 17 residues. J was trimmed by 2 bases and V by 4 bases; bases with no gene match: 6. Germline assignment: CDR1 LGHDT and CDR2 YNNKEL (reference sequence). This CDR3 reads CASSRITSGSNTGELFF. DNA of the CDR3: TGTGCCAGCAGCCGCATAACTAGCGGGAGTAACACCGGGGAGCTGTTTTTT.

This clonotype occurred many times. The rearrangement uses TRBV2 and TRBJ2-2; 9 bases agree with TRBD2. The CDR3 runs to 18 residues. V was pared by 1 base and J by 4 bases, with 10 bases of the junction left unmatched. Germline V lookup: CDR1 SNHLY, CDR2 FYNNEI. CDR3 nucleotide sequence: TGTGCCAGCAGTGAAGTTCTAGCGGGATGGGGAGGCACCGGGGAGCTGTTTTTT. It is translated as CASSEVLAGWGGTGELFF.

This clonotype has at least ten counts. The rearrangement links TRBV27 to TRBJ2-7; D perhaps matches TRBD1 (7 bases). Germline V gene lookup returns CDR1 MNHEY and CDR2 SMNVEV (reference sequence). CDR3 length: 15 residues. V was trimmed by 5 bases and J by 3 bases, leaving 17 bases between them. CDR3 bases: TGTGCCAGCAGTCCTCGGGGGACAGAAGTCTACGAGCAGTACTTC. Its translation: CASSPRGTEVYEQYF.

This clonotype has a count of ten or more. This chain joins TRBV2 and TRBJ2-1, with 12 positions matching TRBD2. Trimming took 6 bases from V and 4 from J; bases not matched to a gene: 7. The CDR3 consists of 16 residues. Germline V gene data show CDR1 as SNHLY and CDR2 as FYNNEI. The CDR3 bases are TGTGCCAGCAGGTACTCTAGCGGGAGGGCTTACAATGAGCAGTTCTTC. Translated: CASRYSSGRAYNEQFF.

CDR3 DNA sequence: TGTGCCAGCAGCCCTGCCGGGACAGGGGAAGTTAAACTGTTTTTT. This codes for CASSPAGTGEVKLFF. The chain has TRBV27 and TRBJ1-4; 10 bases are a match to TRBD1. Losses at the gene ends were 6 bases for V and 11 bases for J; bases not matched to a gene: 12. Germline CDR1 reads MNHEY; CDR2 reads SMNVEV (reference sequence). The CDR3 contains 15 residues.

This clonotype has a count of ten or more. The rearrangement links TRBV12-3 or TRBV12-4 to TRBJ2-7; 8 bases line up with TRBD1. V lost 0 bases, J lost 5 bases, and 6 bases stayed unmatched. CDR3 size: 15 residues. CDR3 coding DNA: TGTGCCAGCAGTTTAGCGCTTACAGGGGGGAACGAGCAGTACTTC. Protein product: CASSLALTGGNEQYF.

This clonotype has at least ten counts. This chain joins TRBV6-4 and TRBJ2-3; 12 nucleotides align to TRBD2. Germline CDR1 is MRHNA and CDR2 is SNTAGT. The CDR3 is made up of 15 amino acids. The J segment lost 3 bases and the V segment lost 7 bases, leaving 5 bases of the junction unmatched. This CDR3 is CASNPTSGSTDTQYF. Here the CDR3 DNA reads TGTGCCAGCAATCCGACTAGCGGGAGTACAGATACGCAGTATTTT.

Many counts were recorded for this clonotype. This rearrangement joins TRBV24-1 to TRBJ2-1; maybe TRBD2 (6 bases). The CDR3 sequence is 16 residues long. Trimming shortened V by 0 bases and J by 7 bases, and 15 bases separated the two germline ends. CDR1 and CDR2 from the germline V gene are KGHDR and SFDVKD. Here the CDR3 reads CATSDLLFAGRNEQFF. DNA of the CDR3: TGTGCCACCAGTGATTTGCTGTTTGCGGGGCGGAATGAGCAGTTCTTC.

This clonotype was recorded at least ten times. The rearrangement links TRBV10-3 to TRBJ1-1; D is uncertain. CDR3 size: 14 residues. The V and J ends lost 1 base and 2 bases respectively, with 8 bases between them. CDR1 and CDR2 (germline): ENHRY, SYGVKD. As DNA, the CDR3 is TGTGCCATCAGTGAGTATGGAGGAAACACTGAAGCTTTCTTT. It encodes CAISEYGGNTEAFF.

The chain links TRBV12-3 or TRBV12-4 to TRBJ1-1; D is possibly TRBD1 (6 bases). The CDR3 is made up of 13 amino acids. Trimming took off 6 bases at V and 8 bases at J, with 16 bases between the two ends. CDR3 amino acids: CASRTTGTSEAFF. The DNA of the CDR3 is TGTGCCAGCAGGACCACCGGGACATCCGAAGCTTTCTTT.

On this clonotype: A much larger clonotype is one base distant, so this may be a read error. The chain links TRBV20-1 to TRBJ2-5; D call uncertain. This CDR3 region has 14 residues. Germline CDR1 DFQATT, CDR2 SNEGSKA (reference sequence). The CDR3 DNA reads TGCAGAGCTAGGCCCCGGTCCTTACAAGAGACCCAGTACTTC. Its protein is CRARPRSLQETQYF.

This clonotype was counted at least ten times. The gene calls are TRBV29-1 and TRBJ2-1, with no clear D. V gave up 6 bases and J gave up 0 bases, with 12 bases separating them. CDR1 SQVTM and CDR2 ANQGSEA come from the germline V gene. The CDR3 loop spans 14 amino acids. In DNA form, the CDR3 reads TGCAGCGTCCTAAGCGAGAGCTCCTACAATGAGCAGTTCTTC. Amino acids: CSVLSESSYNEQFF.

V usage is TRBV30 and J usage is TRBJ1-1; the match to TRBD1 covers 10 bases. V was pared by 0 bases and J by 7 bases, with 11 bases of the junction left unmatched. CDR1 and CDR2 (germline): GTSNPN, SVGIG (reference sequence). CDR3 length: 16 residues. The CDR3 protein is CAWSVTGTGVLGEAFF. In DNA, the CDR3 is TGTGCCTGGAGTGTAACCGGGACAGGGGTGTTGGGTGAAGCTTTCTTT.

The rearrangement joins TRBV6-1 to TRBJ2-1; 11 nucleotides line up with TRBD2. The CDR3 is 15 residues long. In germline, CDR1 is MNHNS, CDR2 SASEGT. V gave up 6 bases and J gave up 4 bases; unmatched junction bases: 5. The DNA for the CDR3 is TGTGCCAGCAGGTTGGGACTAGCGGCTTACAATGAGCAGTTCTTC. The encoded protein is CASRLGLAAYNEQFF.